This T cell receptor (beta chain) was recorded in a study of CD8 T cells in ankylosing spondylitis (dated by TCRdb to 2016 to 2017). Some background on the complete study: To find TCR variants linked to disease, the study profiled T cell receptor beta repertoires in ankylosing spondylitis patients and healthy donors. The whole study cohort included roughly 110 healthy donors and some 27 ankylosing spondylitis patients. Samples of peripheral blood were taken, and for ankylosing spondylitis patients, synovial fluid was collected as well.

On this clonotype: Which antigen it targets is not known. Base qualities were left out, and no much larger clone turns up one base away.

Overall study results and their limits: The disease-linked clones had a CD8+ phenotype and were found at relatively low frequencies in peripheral blood. Some motif variants had previously been reported in the synovial fluid and blood of reactive arthritis patients, which suggests shared mechanisms of disease initiation. A TCR beta motif made up of several highly homologous amino acid variants appeared to be characteristic of blood from ankylosing spondylitis patients. The disease-linked clones were reported to be significantly enriched in matched synovial fluid samples from ankylosing spondylitis patients.

Spanning cysteine to phenylalanine, the CDR3 consists of 14 amino acids. Only CDR3 DNA remains: 42 bases, in frame from the first base. V lost 6 bases and J lost 5 bases; the stretch between them is 17 bases long. Based on the germline V gene, the CDR1 and CDR2 sequences are SGHRS and YFSETQ. Sequencer: Illumina HiSeq 2500. Quantitative 5'-RACE with molecular barcodes was the method used to prepare the TCR beta libraries. The authors' analysis ran thus. To identify disease-linked TCR variants, a new computational method was used, one built on a probabilistic model of VDJ rearrangement. TCRdb ran its own pipeline on the public reads, namely fastp trimming at Q25 and MiXCR clone calling, and kept in-frame beta chains. Under each unique CDR3 protein, matching rows form one entry showing the most common genes and DNA. It is TCRdb's table, rather than the study itself, that gives the V and J calls and clone size. Here the sample has 150,000 to 200,000 distinct CDR3 sequences; approximately 18% occur a single time. Of the sample, 4.3% is held by the ten largest clones.

Sequencing input: blood, either unsorted or a sorted T cell fraction (not recorded which). This TCR was sampled from a male donor between 5 and 29 years old with ankylosing spondylitis or in good health (not recorded which). Donor details come from another sample of the same person, matched by shared clones. The sequence is built from TRBV5-1 and TRBJ2-5, with no confidently assigned D gene. Read as DNA, the sequence is TGCGCCAGCACCCCGCTAAGCGTTTTTGAGACCCAGTACTTC. Translation gives CASTPLSVFETQYF. Joined to the reference TRBV5-1 and TRBJ2-5 proteins, this CDR3 gives the full variable domain: KAGVTQTPRYLIKTRGQQVTLSCSPISGHRSVSWYQQTPGQGLQFLFEYFSETQRNKGNFPGRFSGRQFSNSRSEMNVSTLELGDSALYLCASTPLSVFETQYFGPGTRLLVL.